Below, one T cell receptor beta chain is given with its context. The CDR3 contains 14 residues. Germline assignment: CDR1 LNHDA and CDR2 SQIVND (reference sequence). V was clipped by 9 bases and J by 3 bases, with 18 bases between them. Participants spanned ages about 18 to 90 years and resided in 20 to 30 US areas. Researchers sorted participants into cohorts using their self-reported clinical history. The entry originates in a study of blood T cell repertoires in COVID-19. The protocol was immunoSEQ multiplex PCR, while the TCRdb copy is restricted to in-frame clones and leaves out a portion. Of over 200,000 clones in the sample, 88% were seen once.

Sequences were obtained from PBMCs or T cells enriched from blood (not recorded which). This clonotype was sampled from a woman aged 25 to 45 who had been exposed to COVID-19. The rearrangement joins TRBV19 to TRBJ2-7; D is perhaps TRBD1 (6 bases). CDR3: CASATGRGLYEQYF. In nucleotides, the CDR3 is TGTGCCAGCGCGACAGGTAGAGGCCTCTACGAGCAGTACTTC.